The subject of this entry is one T cell receptor (beta chain). Per the germline V gene, CDR1 is LNHDA and CDR2 is SQIVND (reference sequence). V was shortened by 4 bases and J by 0 bases, with 13 bases between the two germline ends. The CDR3 is made up of 16 amino acids. The protocol was immunoSEQ multiplex PCR, while the TCRdb copy is restricted to in-frame clones and leaves out a portion. The profile shows about 160,000 clones, around 95% of them singletons. These data originate in a study of control samples from healthy donors and cancer patients. The sample comprised blood. The receptor comes from a woman aged 40 to 50 in good health. The V gene is TRBV19, the J gene TRBJ1-5, with D uncertain. The CDR3 sequence: CASSKVSYYSNQPQHF. Written as DNA, the CDR3 is TGTGCCAGTAGTAAGGTGAGCTACTATAGCAATCAGCCCCAGCATTTT.